This is a list of T cell receptor beta chains from one sample in a study of blood T cell repertoires in COVID-19. Measured with immunoSEQ multiplex PCR; TCRdb has only the in-frame clones, and not every one. The table records more than 200,000 clones, 70% to 90% of them present only once. The sequenced sample was peripheral blood. The receptor set was obtained from a woman between 50 and 59 years old with acute or convalescent COVID-19. Each CDR3 is given with its conserved first and last residue. Fields, in order: J gene, V gene, D gene, clone size, CDR3 DNA, CDR3 protein. The D gene is left open where the match is weak. Not every row has a clone size; where given, it reads once, few, many or a size class.

TRBJ2-7 TRBV2 . . TGTGCCAGCATACAGGGCTACGAGCAGTACTTC CASIQGYEQYF
TRBJ1-4 TRBV10-3 TRBD1 . TGTGCCATCAGTGCGGACAGGGGGGATGAAAAACTGTTTTTT CAISADRGDEKLFF
TRBJ1-1 TRBV10-3 . . TGTGCCATCAGTGGGGGAAGGGAGACTTTCTTT CAISGGRETFF
TRBJ2-5 TRBV5-4 TRBD2 . TGTGCCAGCAGCGCGGGACTAGCGGTGTATAACGCCGAGACCCAGTACTTC CASSAGLAVYNAETQYF
TRBJ1-1 TRBV10-1 . . TGCGCCAGCAGTGATGCCGGGTTCCCGAACACTGAAGCTTTCTTT CASSDAGFPNTEAFF
TRBJ1-2 TRBV19 . . TGTGCCAGTAGTATGATCGGACAGACTAACTATGGCTACACCTTC CASSMIGQTNYGYTF
TRBJ1-4 TRBV6-2/TRBV6-3 TRBD1 . TGTGCCAGCAGTTCGACAGGGTTTGGTGAAAAACTGTTTTTT CASSSTGFGEKLFF
TRBJ1-1 TRBV10-2 TRBD1 . TGCGCCAGCAGTGATAGTGACAGGGCTTCTGAAGCTTTCTTT CASSDSDRASEAFF
TRBJ2-1 TRBV9 TRBD2 . TGTGCCAGCAGCGTAGCCGGCGGGAGGTGGGATGAGCAGTTCTTC CASSVAGGRWDEQFF
TRBJ2-6 TRBV30 TRBD1 . TGTGCCTGGAGTGCTAACAGGGGGCGCATTGCTGGGGCCAACGTCCTGACTTTC CAWSANRGRIAGANVLTF
TRBJ2-7 TRBV25-1 . many TGTGCCAGCAGTATCCCAGGGTCAGGATGGGGTGAGCAGTACTTC CASSIPGSGWGEQYF
TRBJ2-5 TRBV10-1 . . TGCGCCAGCAGTGAGTCGGAGGAGACCCAGTACTTC CASSESEETQYF
TRBJ2-7 TRBV10-3 . few TGTGCCATCAGTGAGTCGTCACAGGGGAGGAACGAGCAGTACTTC CAISESSQGRNEQYF
TRBJ1-2 TRBV23-1 TRBD1 . TGCGCCAGCAGAAGCGGGACAGGGAACTATGGCTACACCTTC CASRSGTGNYGYTF
TRBJ2-1 TRBV9 . . TGTGCCAGCAGCCCCAGAGGGTCCCTTGGGTACAATGAGCAGTTCTTC CASSPRGSLGYNEQFF
TRBJ1-2 TRBV7-9 . . TGTGCCAGCAGCATGACATCCCTCGGATATGGCTACACCTTC CASSMTSLGYGYTF
TRBJ1-2 TRBV3-1/TRBV3-2 TRBD1 . TGTGCCAGCAGCCAACATAGCCGGGACAGCTGGAACTATGGCTACACCTTC CASSQHSRDSWNYGYTF
TRBJ2-4 TRBV19 . . TGTGCCAGTAGTATATTCACGAGGTTAGGAGTAAACATTCAGTACTTC CASSIFTRLGVNIQYF
TRBJ1-2 TRBV10-3 TRBD1 . TGTGCCATCACTTCAGACAGGGGGGAACATGGCTACACCTTC CAITSDRGEHGYTF
TRBJ2-2 TRBV12-5 . . TGTGCTAGTGGGCCTGGCGGGACAGAAACCGGGGAGCTGTTTTTT CASGPGGTETGELFF
TRBJ2-2 TRBV2 . . TGTGCCAGCAGCTTCACTCTCGGGGAGCTGTTTTTT CASSFTLGELFF
TRBJ1-6 TRBV6-5 TRBD1 . TGTGCCAGCAGGGGACAGAGAAATTCACCCCTCCACTTT CASRGQRNSPLHF
TRBJ1-1 TRBV19 . . TGTGCCAGTAGTTTCCAGGACAGTTCGTCTGAAGCTTTCTTT CASSFQDSSSEAFF
TRBJ2-3 TRBV7-9 . . TGTGCCAGTCAGCGGAGCCTCACAGATACGCAGTATTTT CASQRSLTDTQYF
TRBJ2-3 TRBV5-6 TRBD2 . TGTGCCAGCAGCCACCGGACTAGCGGGACCAGCACAGATACGCAGTATTTT CASSHRTSGTSTDTQYF
TRBJ2-3 TRBV5-1 TRBD2 . TGCGCCAGCAGTAGCGGGGAACTGGTCTACGATACGCAGTATTTT CASSSGELVYDTQYF
TRBJ1-5 TRBV7-9 TRBD1 few TGTGCCAGCAGCCGCGGGACAGGGGGCGGTCGCCAGCATTTT CASSRGTGGGRQHF
TRBJ1-1 TRBV24-1 . . TGTGCCACCAGTGATTCGTTGAACACTGAAGCTTTCTTT CATSDSLNTEAFF
TRBJ1-3 TRBV30 . . TGTGCCTGGAGTGTTCAGGCGGGAAACACCATATATTTT CAWSVQAGNTIYF
TRBJ1-5 TRBV3-1/TRBV3-2 . . TGTGCCAGCTCAGACACCTATAGCAATCAGCCCCAGCATTTT CASSDTYSNQPQHF
TRBJ1-6 TRBV7-2 . once TGTGCCAGCAGCTCGGGGTTAAGTGATTCACCCCTCCACTTT CASSSGLSDSPLHF
TRBJ2-5 TRBV5-6 . . TGTGCCAGCACCTTGTGGAGTGGAGAGACCCAGTACTTC CASTLWSGETQYF
TRBJ2-3 TRBV10-3 TRBD2 . TGTGCCAGCCAGCGGGGGATCAGCACAGATACGCAGTATTTT CASQRGISTDTQYF
TRBJ2-1 TRBV5-5 . . TGTGCCAGCAGCTTGGCCGGGACTCCTTACAATGAGCAGTTCTTC CASSLAGTPYNEQFF
TRBJ1-1 TRBV19 TRBD1 . TGTGCCAGTAGTGACAGGGTTCCTTGGAACACTGAAGCTTTCTTT CASSDRVPWNTEAFF
TRBJ1-3 TRBV2 . . TGTGCCAGCAGTCAGACAGGACACACCATATATTTT CASSQTGHTIYF
TRBJ2-3 TRBV7-6 TRBD2 . TGTGCCAGCAGCTTCGGGACTAGCGACTCAGATACGCAGTATTTT CASSFGTSDSDTQYF
TRBJ1-2 TRBV6-5 TRBD1 . TGTGCCAGCAGAACAGGGGGCACCTATGGCTACACCTTC CASRTGGTYGYTF
TRBJ1-5 TRBV5-5 TRBD1 . TGTGCCAGTCGGGCAGGGGGAGATTATAGCAATCAGCCCCAGCATTTT CASRAGGDYSNQPQHF
TRBJ1-2 TRBV6-2/TRBV6-3 TRBD1 . TGTGCCAGCACCCCGACAGGGCTTCACTATGGCTACACCTTC CASTPTGLHYGYTF
TRBJ1-3 TRBV5-1 TRBD1 . TGCGCCAGCAGCTCACAGGGGAGAGGAAACACCATATATTTT CASSSQGRGNTIYF